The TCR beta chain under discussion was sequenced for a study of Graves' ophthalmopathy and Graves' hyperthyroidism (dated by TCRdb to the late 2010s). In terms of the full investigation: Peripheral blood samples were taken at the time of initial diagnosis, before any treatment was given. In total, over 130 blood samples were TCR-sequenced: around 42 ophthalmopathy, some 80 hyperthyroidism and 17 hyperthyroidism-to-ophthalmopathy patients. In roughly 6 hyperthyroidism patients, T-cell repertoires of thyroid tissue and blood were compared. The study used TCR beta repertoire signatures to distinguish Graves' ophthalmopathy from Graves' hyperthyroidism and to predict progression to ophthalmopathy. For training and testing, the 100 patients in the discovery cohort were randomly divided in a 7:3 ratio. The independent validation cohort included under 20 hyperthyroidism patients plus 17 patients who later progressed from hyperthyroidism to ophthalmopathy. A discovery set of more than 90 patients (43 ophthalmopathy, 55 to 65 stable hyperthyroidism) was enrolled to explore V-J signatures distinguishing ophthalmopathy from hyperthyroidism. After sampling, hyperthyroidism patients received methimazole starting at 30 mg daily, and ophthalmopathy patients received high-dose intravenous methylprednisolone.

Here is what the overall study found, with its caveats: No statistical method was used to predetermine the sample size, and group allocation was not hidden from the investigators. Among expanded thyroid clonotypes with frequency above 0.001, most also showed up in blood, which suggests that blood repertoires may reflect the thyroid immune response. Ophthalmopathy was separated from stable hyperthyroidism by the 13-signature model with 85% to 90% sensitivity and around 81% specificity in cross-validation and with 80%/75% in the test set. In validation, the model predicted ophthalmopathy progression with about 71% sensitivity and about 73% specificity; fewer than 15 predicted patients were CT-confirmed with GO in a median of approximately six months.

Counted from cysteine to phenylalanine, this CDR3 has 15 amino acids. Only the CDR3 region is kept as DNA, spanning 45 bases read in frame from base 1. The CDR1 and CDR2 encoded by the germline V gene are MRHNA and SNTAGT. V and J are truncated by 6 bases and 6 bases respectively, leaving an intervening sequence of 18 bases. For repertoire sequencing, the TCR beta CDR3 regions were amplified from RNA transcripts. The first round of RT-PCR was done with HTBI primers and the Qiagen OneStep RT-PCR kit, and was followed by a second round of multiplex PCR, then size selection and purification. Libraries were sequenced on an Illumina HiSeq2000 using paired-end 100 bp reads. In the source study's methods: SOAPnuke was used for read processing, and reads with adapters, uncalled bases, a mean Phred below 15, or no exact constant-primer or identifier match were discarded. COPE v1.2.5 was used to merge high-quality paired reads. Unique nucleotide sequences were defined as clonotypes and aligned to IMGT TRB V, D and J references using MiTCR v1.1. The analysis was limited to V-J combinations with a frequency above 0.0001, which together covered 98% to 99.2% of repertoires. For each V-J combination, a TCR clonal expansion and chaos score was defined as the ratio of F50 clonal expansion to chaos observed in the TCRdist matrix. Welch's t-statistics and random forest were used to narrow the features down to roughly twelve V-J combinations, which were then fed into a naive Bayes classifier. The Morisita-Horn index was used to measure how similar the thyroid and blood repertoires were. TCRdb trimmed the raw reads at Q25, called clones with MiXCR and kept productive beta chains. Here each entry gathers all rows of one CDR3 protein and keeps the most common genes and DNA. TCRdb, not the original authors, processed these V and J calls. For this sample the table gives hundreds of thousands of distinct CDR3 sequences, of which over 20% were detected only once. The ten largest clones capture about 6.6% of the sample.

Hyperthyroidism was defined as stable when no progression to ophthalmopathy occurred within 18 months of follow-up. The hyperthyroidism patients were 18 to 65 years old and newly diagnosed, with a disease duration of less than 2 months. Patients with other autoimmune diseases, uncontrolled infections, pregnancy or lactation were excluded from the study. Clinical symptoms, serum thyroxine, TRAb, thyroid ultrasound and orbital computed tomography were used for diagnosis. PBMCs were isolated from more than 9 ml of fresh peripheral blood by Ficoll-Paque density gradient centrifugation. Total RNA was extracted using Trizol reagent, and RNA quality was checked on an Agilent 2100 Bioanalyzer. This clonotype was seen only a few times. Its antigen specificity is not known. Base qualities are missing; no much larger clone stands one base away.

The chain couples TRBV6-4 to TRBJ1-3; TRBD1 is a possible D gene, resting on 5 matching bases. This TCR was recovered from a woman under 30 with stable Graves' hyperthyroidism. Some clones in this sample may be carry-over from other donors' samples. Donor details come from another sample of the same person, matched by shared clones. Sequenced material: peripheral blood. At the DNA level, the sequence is TGTGCCAGCAGACGCCCGGGGGGATCACAAAACACCATATATTTT. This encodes CASRRPGGSQNTIYF.